This entry concerns a single T cell receptor (beta chain). Its antigen is as yet unknown. These data are taken from a study of T cell responses to AZD1222 COVID-19 vaccine. On the study more broadly: Second-dose intervals of approximately 4 or approximately 12 weeks were pooled. Broader study findings: An increase in Spike-specific TCR breadth and depth was observed after two AZD1222 doses.

Trimming took 4 bases from V and 4 from J, leaving 12 bases between them. CDR1 and CDR2 from the germline V gene are SGHDN and FVKESK. The CDR3 extends over 14 amino acids. The assay was immunoSEQ multiplex PCR, and TCRdb's table has in-frame clones only and misses some. The data show more than 100,000 clones, over 85% seen once. The V call is TRBV14, the J call TRBJ2-3; D is undetermined. Material: peripheral blood, obtained on day 0 of AZD1222 vaccination. The clonotype was recovered from an adult in good health. The CDR3 loop is CASSLNTAADTQYF. The CDR3 DNA follows: TGTGCCAGCAGCCTTAATACGGCCGCAGATACGCAGTATTTT.